The T cell receptor beta chain described here comes from a study of T-cell reconstitution after alpha-beta-depleted transplantation in children. J gave up 9 bases and V 3 bases, and 8 bases lay outside the gene matches. CDR1 is MDHEN, CDR2 SYDVKM, per germline. This CDR3 spans 15 amino acids. Preparation of the TCRbeta library used unique molecular identifiers. A single record per CDR3 protein comes from TCRdb applying MiXCR to the PCR reads. The repertoire holds approximately 350,000 distinct CDR3 sequences, with about a tenth as singletons. The rearrangement uses TRBV28 and TRBJ1-5; 10 bases align to TRBD1. The specimen was PBMCs from the stem cell graft donor, collected from the stem cell graft. This TCR was sampled from a human donor who donated a stem cell graft to a child with acute lymphoblastic leukemia. The CDR3 loop is CASSFPGTGVSPQHF. As DNA, the CDR3 is TGTGCCAGCAGTTTTCCCGGGACAGGGGTCTCGCCCCAGCATTTT.